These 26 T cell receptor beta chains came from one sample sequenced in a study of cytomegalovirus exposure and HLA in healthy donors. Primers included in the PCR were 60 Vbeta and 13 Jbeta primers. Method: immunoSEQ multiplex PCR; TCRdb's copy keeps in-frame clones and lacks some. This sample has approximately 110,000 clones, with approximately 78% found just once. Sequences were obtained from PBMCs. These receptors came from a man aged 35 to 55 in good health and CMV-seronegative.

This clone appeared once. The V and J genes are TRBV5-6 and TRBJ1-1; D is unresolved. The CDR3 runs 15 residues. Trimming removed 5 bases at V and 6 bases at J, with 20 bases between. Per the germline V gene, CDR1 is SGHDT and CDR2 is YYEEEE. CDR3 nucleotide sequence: TGTGCCAGCAGTGTAACAGAAAACCGTAAGGCTGAAGCTTTCTTT. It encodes CASSVTENRKAEAFF.

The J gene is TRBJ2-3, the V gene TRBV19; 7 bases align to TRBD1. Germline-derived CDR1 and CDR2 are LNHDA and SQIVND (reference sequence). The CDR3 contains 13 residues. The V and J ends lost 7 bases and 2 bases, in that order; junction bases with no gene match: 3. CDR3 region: CASMTGNTDTQYF. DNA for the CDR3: TGTGCCAGTATGACAGGGAACACAGATACGCAGTATTTT.

The CDR3 nucleotides are TGTGCCAGCAGTCCCCTACTAGAATCTAATGAAAAACTGTTTTTT. Residues: CASSPLLESNEKLFF. This sequence joins TRBV28 and TRBJ1-4; D unclear. Germline CDR1 MDHEN, CDR2 SYDVKM. The CDR3 has 15 residues. V gave up 5 bases and J gave up 3 bases, with 13 bases separating them.

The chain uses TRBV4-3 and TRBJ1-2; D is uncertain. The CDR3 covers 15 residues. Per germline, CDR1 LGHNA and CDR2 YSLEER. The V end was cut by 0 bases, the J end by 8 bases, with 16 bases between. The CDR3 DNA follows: TGCGCCAGCAGCCAAGATCCAGTGCCGAGGGAGGGCTACACCTTC. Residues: CASSQDPVPREGYTF.

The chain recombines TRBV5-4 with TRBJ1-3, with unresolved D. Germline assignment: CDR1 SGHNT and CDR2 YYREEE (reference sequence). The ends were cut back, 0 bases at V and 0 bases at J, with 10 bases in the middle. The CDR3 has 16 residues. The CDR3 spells CASSLGPGHSGNTIYF. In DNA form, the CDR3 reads TGTGCCAGCAGCTTGGGGCCTGGGCACTCTGGAAACACCATATATTTT.

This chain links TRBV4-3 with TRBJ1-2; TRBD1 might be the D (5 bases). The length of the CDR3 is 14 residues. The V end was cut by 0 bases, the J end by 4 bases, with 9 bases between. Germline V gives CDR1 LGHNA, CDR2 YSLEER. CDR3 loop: CASSQDRTGYGYTF. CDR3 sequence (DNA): TGCGCCAGCAGCCAAGACCGTACAGGCTATGGCTACACCTTC.

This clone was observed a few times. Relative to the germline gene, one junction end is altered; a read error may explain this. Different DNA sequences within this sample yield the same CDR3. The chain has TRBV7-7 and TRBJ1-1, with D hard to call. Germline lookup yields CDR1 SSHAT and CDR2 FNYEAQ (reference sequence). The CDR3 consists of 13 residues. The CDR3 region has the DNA TGTGCTAGCAGCTCCGGGGTGAACACTGAAGCTTTCTTT. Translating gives CASSSGVNTEAFF.

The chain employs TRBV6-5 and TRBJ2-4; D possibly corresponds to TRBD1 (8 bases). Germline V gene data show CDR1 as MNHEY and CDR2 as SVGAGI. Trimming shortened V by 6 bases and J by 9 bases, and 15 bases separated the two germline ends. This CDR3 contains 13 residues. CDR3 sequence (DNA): TGTGCCAGCAGAAGTACAGGGGGGGGCATTCAGTACTTC. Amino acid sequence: CASRSTGGGIQYF.

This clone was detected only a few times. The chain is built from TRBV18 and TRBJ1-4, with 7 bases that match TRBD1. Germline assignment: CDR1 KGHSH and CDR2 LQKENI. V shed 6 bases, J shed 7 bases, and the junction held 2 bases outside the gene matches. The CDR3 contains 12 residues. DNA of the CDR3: TGTGCCAGCTCGGGGACAGCTGAAAAACTGTTTTTT. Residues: CASSGTAEKLFF.

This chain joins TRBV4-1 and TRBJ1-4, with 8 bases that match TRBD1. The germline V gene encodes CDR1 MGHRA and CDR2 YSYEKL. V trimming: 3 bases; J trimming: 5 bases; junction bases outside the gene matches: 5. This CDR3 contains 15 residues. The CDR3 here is CASSQGTGKNEKLFF. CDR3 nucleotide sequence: TGCGCCAGCAGCCAGGGGACAGGAAAAAATGAAAAACTGTTTTTT.

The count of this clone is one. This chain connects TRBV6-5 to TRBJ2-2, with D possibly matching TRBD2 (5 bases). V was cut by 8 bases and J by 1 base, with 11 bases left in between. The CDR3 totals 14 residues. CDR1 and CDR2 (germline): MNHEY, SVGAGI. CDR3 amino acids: CASRGLWNTGELFF. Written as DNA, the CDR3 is TGTGCCAGCCGAGGGTTGTGGAACACCGGGGAGCTGTTTTTT.

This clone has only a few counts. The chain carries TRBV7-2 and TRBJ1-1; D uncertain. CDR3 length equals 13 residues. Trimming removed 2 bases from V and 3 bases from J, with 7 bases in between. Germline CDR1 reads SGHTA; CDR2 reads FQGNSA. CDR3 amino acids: CASSLQRDTEAFF. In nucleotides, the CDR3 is TGTGCCAGCAGCTTACAACGGGACACTGAAGCTTTCTTT.

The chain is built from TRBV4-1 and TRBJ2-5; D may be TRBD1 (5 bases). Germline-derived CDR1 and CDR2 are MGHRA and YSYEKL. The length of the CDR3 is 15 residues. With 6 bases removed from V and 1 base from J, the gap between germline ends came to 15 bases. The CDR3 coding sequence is TGCGCCAGCAGTCCCAGGGTGGGGTTCCAAGAGACCCAGTACTTC. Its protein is CASSPRVGFQETQYF.

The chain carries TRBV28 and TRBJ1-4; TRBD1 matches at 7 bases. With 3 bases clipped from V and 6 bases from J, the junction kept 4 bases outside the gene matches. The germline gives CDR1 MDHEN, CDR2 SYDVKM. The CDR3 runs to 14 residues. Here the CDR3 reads CASSLRQGDEKLFF. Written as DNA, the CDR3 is TGTGCCAGCAGTTTGAGGCAGGGGGATGAAAAACTGTTTTTT.

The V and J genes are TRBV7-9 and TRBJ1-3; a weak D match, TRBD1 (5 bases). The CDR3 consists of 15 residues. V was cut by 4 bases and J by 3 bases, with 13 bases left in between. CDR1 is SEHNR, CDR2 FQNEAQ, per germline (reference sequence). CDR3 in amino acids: CASSSDRPSGNTIYF. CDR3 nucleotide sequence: TGTGCCAGCAGCTCCGACAGACCGAGTGGAAACACCATATATTTT.

The CDR3 reads CASSARQPSGANVLTF. CDR3 coding DNA: TGTGCCAGCAGCGCCAGACAGCCCTCTGGGGCCAACGTCCTGACTTTC. This chain links TRBV7-9 with TRBJ2-6; tentative D call: TRBD1 (5 bases). V lost 5 bases and J 0 bases, leaving 11 bases between the germline ends. There are 16 residues in the CDR3. CDR1 and CDR2 (germline): SEHNR, FQNEAQ (reference sequence). The entire variable domain, with the rest obtained from reference TRBV7-9 and TRBJ2-6, is as follows: DTGVSQNPRHKITKRGQNVTFRCDPISEHNRLYWYRQTLGQGPEFLTYFQNEAQLEKSRLLSDRFSAERPKGSFSTLEIQRTEQGDSAMYLCASSARQPSGANVLTFGAGSRLTVL.

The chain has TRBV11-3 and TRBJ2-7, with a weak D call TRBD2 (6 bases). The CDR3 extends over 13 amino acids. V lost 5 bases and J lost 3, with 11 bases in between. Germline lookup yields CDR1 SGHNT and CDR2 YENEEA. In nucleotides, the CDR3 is TGTGCCAGCAGCAAGGGAGGTGACTACGAGCAGTACTTC. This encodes CASSKGGDYEQYF.

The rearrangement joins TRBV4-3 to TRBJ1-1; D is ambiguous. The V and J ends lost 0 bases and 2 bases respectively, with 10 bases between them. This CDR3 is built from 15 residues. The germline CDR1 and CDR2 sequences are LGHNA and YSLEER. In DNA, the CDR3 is TGCGCCAGCAGCCAAGAATTATATCTAAACACTGAAGCTTTCTTT. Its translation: CASSQELYLNTEAFF.

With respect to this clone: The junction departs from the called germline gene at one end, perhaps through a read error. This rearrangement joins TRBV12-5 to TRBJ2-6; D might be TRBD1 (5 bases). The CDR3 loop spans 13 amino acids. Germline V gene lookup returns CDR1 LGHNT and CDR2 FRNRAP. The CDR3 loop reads CASGNSGANGLTF. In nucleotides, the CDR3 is TGTGCTAGTGGGAACTCTGGGGCCAACGGCCTGACTTTC.

This CDR3 is CASSLDRQGNTEAFF. CDR3 nucleotide sequence: TGCGCCAGCAGCTTGGATCGTCAGGGAAACACTGAAGCTTTCTTT. The chain recombines TRBV5-1 with TRBJ1-1; a weak D match, TRBD1 (5 bases). CDR3 size: 15 residues. The V end was cut by 0 bases, the J end by 2 bases, with 11 bases between. CDR1 SGHRS and CDR2 YFSETQ come from the germline V gene. Supplemented by reference TRBV5-1 and TRBJ1-1, the full variable domain reads KAGVTQTPRYLIKTRGQQVTLSCSPISGHRSVSWYQQTPGQGLQFLFEYFSETQRNKGNFPGRFSGRQFSNSRSEMNVSTLELGDSALYLCASSLDRQGNTEAFFGQGTRLTVV.

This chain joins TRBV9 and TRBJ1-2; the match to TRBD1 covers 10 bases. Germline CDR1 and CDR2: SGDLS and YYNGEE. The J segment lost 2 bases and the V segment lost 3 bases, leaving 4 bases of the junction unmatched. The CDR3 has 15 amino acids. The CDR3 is CASSADRGRNYGYTF. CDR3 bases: TGTGCCAGCAGCGCTGACAGGGGGCGAAACTATGGCTACACCTTC.

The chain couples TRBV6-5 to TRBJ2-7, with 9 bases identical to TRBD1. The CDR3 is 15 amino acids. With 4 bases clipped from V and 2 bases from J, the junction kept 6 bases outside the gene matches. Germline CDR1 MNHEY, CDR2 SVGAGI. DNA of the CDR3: TGTGCCAGCAGTTCCTCCGGGACAGGGACCTACGAGCAGTACTTC. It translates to CASSSSGTGTYEQYF.

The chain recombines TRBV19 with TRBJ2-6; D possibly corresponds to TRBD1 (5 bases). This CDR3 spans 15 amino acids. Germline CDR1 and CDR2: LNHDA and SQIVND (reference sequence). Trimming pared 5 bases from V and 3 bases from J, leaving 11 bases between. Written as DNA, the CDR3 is TGTGCCAGTAGTCAGGGAACCGGTGGGGCCAACGTCCTGACTTTC. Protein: CASSQGTGGANVLTF.

The CDR3 sequence is CASSIGGSAYGYTF. CDR3 DNA: TGTGCCAGTAGTATTGGGGGCAGTGCCTATGGCTACACCTTC. V gene TRBV19 combines with J gene TRBJ1-2; D perhaps matches TRBD1 (6 bases). Germline CDR1 reads LNHDA; CDR2 reads SQIVND (reference sequence). The CDR3 spans 14 residues. Trimming removed 3 bases from V and 4 bases from J, with 12 bases in between.

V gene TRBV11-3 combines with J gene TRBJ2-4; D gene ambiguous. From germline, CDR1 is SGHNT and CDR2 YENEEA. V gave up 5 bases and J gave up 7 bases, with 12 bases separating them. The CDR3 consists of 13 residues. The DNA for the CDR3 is TGTGCCAGCAGCCTTACTCCTCTTAACATTCAGTACTTC. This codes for CASSLTPLNIQYF.

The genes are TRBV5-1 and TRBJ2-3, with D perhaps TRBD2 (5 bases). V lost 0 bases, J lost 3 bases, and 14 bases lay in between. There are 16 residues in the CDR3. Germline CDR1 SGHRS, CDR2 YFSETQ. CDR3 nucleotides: TGCGCCAGCAGCTTGGGGGTCCTCACGGGGACAGATACGCAGTATTTT. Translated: CASSLGVLTGTDTQYF.